Listed here are 27 T cell receptor beta chains from one sample, sequenced in a study of neurological immune-mediated disorders. TCRdb redid the calling of the 5' RACE reads with MiXCR, one entry per CDR3 protein. Among roughly 39,000 distinct CDR3 sequences listed, approximately 7.2% were seen once. The sequenced material came from CD4+ T cells from blood. Receptors were obtained from a man aged 50-59 years in good health.

This clonotype was recorded at least ten times. The gene calls are TRBV5-1 and TRBJ2-1; D perhaps matches TRBD2 (5 bases). CDR3 length: 16 amino acids. In germline, CDR1 is SGHRS, CDR2 YFSETQ. V was trimmed by 4 bases and J by 0 bases, leaving 14 bases between them. CDR3 sequence (DNA): TGCGCCAGCAGCGGGCTAGCTTCGAGCTCCTACAATGAGCAGTTCTTC. Protein: CASSGLASSSYNEQFF.

The genes are TRBV20-1 and TRBJ2-7; maybe TRBD2 (5 bases). The CDR3 length is 13 residues. Germline values: CDR1 DFQATT, CDR2 SNEGSKA (reference sequence). V was trimmed by 3 bases and J by 6 bases, leaving 15 bases between them. The CDR3 region is CSARRVTTREQYF. DNA of the CDR3: TGCAGTGCTAGGAGGGTAACAACCCGCGAGCAGTACTTC.

This clonotype occurred many times. The chain recombines TRBV24-1 with TRBJ2-1; D may be TRBD2 (6 bases). CDR1 and CDR2 (germline): KGHDR, SFDVKD. The CDR3 consists of 14 residues. V lost 2 bases, J lost 4 bases, and 8 bases lay in between. The CDR3 bases are TGTGCCACCAGTGATTCCGGGAGTTACAATGAGCAGTTCTTC. Its translation: CATSDSGSYNEQFF.

The V call is TRBV20-1, the J call TRBJ1-6; TRBD1 matches 7 bases. This CDR3 contains 14 residues. With 6 bases clipped from V and 7 bases from J, the junction kept 9 bases outside the gene matches. Germline CDR1 DFQATT, CDR2 SNEGSKA (reference sequence). For the CDR3, the DNA is TGCAGTGCCATCCGGGACAGACTAAATTCACCCCTCCACTTT. It translates to CSAIRDRLNSPLHF.

The chain's CDR3 is CASSPLADSYNEQFF. The CDR3 nucleotides are TGTGCCAGCAGCCCTCTTGCCGACTCCTACAATGAGCAGTTCTTC. This chain joins TRBV7-8 and TRBJ2-1; unclear D gene. Trimming removed 5 bases from V and 0 bases from J, with 11 bases in between. The CDR3 runs 15 residues. Germline CDR1 SGHVS, CDR2 FQNEAQ.

This clonotype was detected many times. The V call is TRBV20-1, the J call TRBJ1-2, with D hard to call. The CDR3 is made up of 12 amino acids. The germline V and J ends were trimmed by 3 bases and 2 bases, with 7 bases remaining between them. Per the germline V gene, CDR1 is DFQATT and CDR2 is SNEGSKA (reference sequence). The CDR3 nucleotides are TGCAGTGCTAGCGACGGAAACTATGGCTACACCTTC. Protein sequence: CSASDGNYGYTF.

This clonotype appeared many times. The rearrangement links TRBV28 to TRBJ1-2; D remains ambiguous. There are 12 residues in the CDR3. The germline V gene has CDR1 MDHEN and CDR2 SYDVKM. The germline V and J ends were trimmed by 10 bases and 8 bases, with 17 bases remaining between them. The CDR3 loop reads CATQKGGRGYTF. The CDR3 DNA reads as TGTGCCACTCAGAAGGGTGGGCGCGGCTACACCTTC.

In this sample, this clonotype turned up many times. This sequence joins TRBV20-1 and TRBJ2-5; TRBD2 matches 9 bases. V gave up 4 bases and J gave up 2 bases; unmatched junction bases: 8. The CDR3 loop spans 15 amino acids. Germline CDR1 reads DFQATT; CDR2 reads SNEGSKA (reference sequence). CDR3 nucleotide sequence: TGCAGTGCTACATCACTAGCGGGCGTTCAAGAGACCCAGTACTTC. It yields the protein CSATSLAGVQETQYF.

Many counts were recorded for this clonotype. The V call is TRBV15, the J call TRBJ2-7; 9 bases align to TRBD1. The CDR3 contains 13 residues. CDR1 and CDR2 (germline): LNHNV, YYDKDF (reference sequence). V dropped 3 bases and J dropped 3; count of bases not matched to a gene: 0. CDR3 nucleotides: TGTGCCACCAGCAGGGACAGGGGCTACGAGCAGTACTTC. Residues: CATSRDRGYEQYF.

The chain is built from TRBV29-1 and TRBJ1-3; D uncertain. V was trimmed by 3 bases and J by 0 bases, leaving 6 bases between them. Germline values: CDR1 SQVTM, CDR2 ANQGSEA. CDR3 length: 13 residues. The CDR3 nucleotides read TGCAGCGTTGACGCAGGCTCTGGAAACACCATATATTTT. Protein product: CSVDAGSGNTIYF.

This clonotype was seen many times. As DNA, the CDR3 is TGTGCCTGGTCGGGGGGCAAGGATGGCTACACCTTC. Amino acid sequence: CAWSGGKDGYTF. The chain has TRBV30 and TRBJ1-2, with D possibly TRBD1 on 6 matching bases. The CDR3 has 12 amino acids. Trimming removed 5 bases from V and 6 bases from J, with 13 bases in between. CDR1 and CDR2 (germline): GTSNPN, SVGIG (reference sequence).

This clonotype was picked up many times. The chain carries TRBV12-3 or TRBV12-4 and TRBJ2-7; the D is unclear. This CDR3 spans 11 amino acids. V lost 4 bases and J lost 6, with 7 bases in between. CDR3 nucleotide sequence: TGTGCCAGCAGTTCATTACTCGAGCAGTACTTC. Translation: CASSSLLEQYF.

This clonotype occurred many times. This sequence joins TRBV10-3 and TRBJ2-7, with TRBD2 as a possible D gene (6 bases). The germline V gene has CDR1 ENHRY and CDR2 SYGVKD. This CDR3 spans 12 amino acids. The V and J ends lost 2 bases and 6 bases respectively, with 8 bases between them. The CDR3 nucleotides are TGTGCCATCAGTGAGACGCGGGGCGAGCAGTACTTC. Translated: CAISETRGEQYF.

CDR3 nucleotide sequence: TGTGCCAGCAGCCTTCACGGGACATGGTTCTACGAGCAGTACTTC. This translates into CASSLHGTWFYEQYF. The V call is TRBV9, the J call TRBJ2-7; maybe TRBD1 (6 bases). Trimming cost V 4 bases and J 3 bases, with 17 bases left between them. Germline loops: CDR1 SGDLS, CDR2 YYNGEE. This CDR3 region has 15 residues.

This clonotype was picked up many times. The chain carries TRBV6-5 and TRBJ2-2; 8 bases are shared with TRBD1. The CDR3 sequence is 15 residues long. Unmatched junction bases numbered 6, after V lost 8 bases and J lost 1 base. The germline gives CDR1 MNHEY, CDR2 SVGAGI. The CDR3 DNA reads as TGTGCCAGCTGTAAACAGGGGGTGAACACCGGGGAGCTGTTTTTT. Protein: CASCKQGVNTGELFF.

This clonotype has at least ten counts. The V call is TRBV9, the J call TRBJ2-2; 8 positions match TRBD2. Germline CDR1 and CDR2: SGDLS and YYNGEE. The CDR3 runs 18 residues. Trimming removed 0 bases from V and 3 bases from J; junction bases left unmatched: 10. DNA of the CDR3: TGTGCCAGCAGCGTAGCTACTCGGGTAGCGGGATACACCGGGGAGCTGTTTTTT. Protein: CASSVATRVAGYTGELFF.

This clonotype came up many times. This chain connects TRBV6-2 or TRBV6-3 to TRBJ1-2; D is undetermined. CDR1 and CDR2 (germline): MNHEY, SVGEGT. The CDR3 contains 15 residues. V lost 6 bases and J 2 bases, leaving 16 bases between the germline ends. The CDR3 coding sequence is TGTGCCAGCAGACGGACCAATTCGGGGAACTATGGCTACACCTTC. As protein: CASRRTNSGNYGYTF.

This clonotype was observed many times. The chain joins TRBV30 to TRBJ2-7; 13 nucleotides align to TRBD2. This CDR3 comprises 14 residues. The J segment lost 4 bases and the V segment lost 7 bases, leaving 7 bases of the junction unmatched. Germline CDR1 is GTSNPN and CDR2 is SVGIG (reference sequence). The CDR3: CASPRTSGSYEQYF. CDR3 coding DNA: TGTGCCTCACCCCGGACTAGCGGGAGTTACGAGCAGTACTTC.

This clonotype was found many times. The J gene is TRBJ2-2, the V gene TRBV25-1; 12 bases line up with TRBD2. From germline, CDR1 is MGHDK and CDR2 SYGVNS. The CDR3 contains 15 residues. V gave up 7 bases and J gave up 1 base; unmatched junction bases: 1. This CDR3 is CASKGLAGNTGELFF. CDR3 coding DNA: TGTGCCAGCAAGGGACTAGCGGGGAACACCGGGGAGCTGTTTTTT.

In this sample, this clonotype turned up many times. The rearrangement joins TRBV12-3 or TRBV12-4 to TRBJ2-3, with D possibly called TRBD1 or TRBD2 (5 bases each). Trimming took off 6 bases at V and 5 bases at J, with 15 bases between the two ends. The CDR3 is 14 residues long. CDR3: CASRTGTSGDTQYF. DNA for the CDR3: TGTGCCAGCAGAACCGGGACCTCGGGAGATACGCAGTATTTT.

At least ten counts were recorded for this clonotype. The DNA of the CDR3 is TGTGCCAGCAGCAGGGCGGGCATCTCTGGGGCCAACGTCCTGACTTTC. It is translated as CASSRAGISGANVLTF. The J gene is TRBJ2-6, the V gene TRBV7-2; perhaps TRBD2 as D (5 bases). The CDR3 runs 16 residues. The germline V gene encodes CDR1 SGHTA and CDR2 FQGNSA. V shed 5 bases and J shed 0 bases, with 11 bases lying between them.

This clonotype was seen only a few times. The V gene is TRBV12-3 or TRBV12-4, the J gene TRBJ1-5; D possibly corresponds to TRBD1 (6 bases). The CDR3 is made up of 14 amino acids. Trimming removed 5 bases from V and 4 bases from J, with 12 bases in between. The CDR3 bases are TGTGCCAGCAGTGCCGACAGGAATAATCAGCCCCAGCATTTT. This translates into CASSADRNNQPQHF.

This clonotype appeared many times. The rearrangement uses TRBV6-5 and TRBJ2-3; TRBD1 aligns across 12 bases. The V and J ends lost 6 bases and 0 bases, in that order; junction bases with no gene match: 4. The CDR3 is made up of 16 amino acids. Germline V gives CDR1 MNHEY, CDR2 SVGAGI. CDR3: CASRGTGGASTDTQYF. The DNA for the CDR3 is TGTGCCAGCAGGGGGACAGGGGGCGCTAGCACAGATACGCAGTATTTT.

This clonotype came up a few times. CDR3 region: CASGTSDDAYEQYF. CDR3 coding DNA: TGCGCCAGCGGGACTAGCGACGATGCCTACGAGCAGTACTTC. The rearrangement links TRBV5-1 to TRBJ2-7; 10 bases agree with TRBD2. This CDR3 has 14 amino acids. Germline V gives CDR1 SGHRS, CDR2 YFSETQ. V was clipped by 7 bases and J by 2 bases; unmatched bases: 6.

There are many counts of this clonotype. The V call is TRBV30, the J call TRBJ1-1, with D unclear. This CDR3 region has 13 residues. V gave up 5 bases and J gave up 2 bases, with 12 bases separating them. Germline assignment: CDR1 GTSNPN and CDR2 SVGIG (reference sequence). The CDR3 is CAWEGNRNTEAFF. DNA for the CDR3: TGTGCCTGGGAAGGGAACAGAAACACTGAAGCTTTCTTT.

This clonotype was counted ten times or more. The chain combines TRBV9 with TRBJ1-2; D may be TRBD1 (6 bases). Germline V gene data show CDR1 as SGDLS and CDR2 as YYNGEE. CDR3 length equals 14 residues. The germline V and J ends were trimmed by 0 bases and 2 bases, with 8 bases remaining between them. This CDR3 is CASSVERGNYGYTF. DNA for the CDR3: TGTGCCAGCAGCGTAGAAAGGGGGAACTATGGCTACACCTTC.

The chain carries TRBV5-4 and TRBJ2-2; 12 bases agree with TRBD2. The V gene end was trimmed by 3 bases and the J gene end by 7 bases; junction bases not matched to a gene: 7. CDR1 and CDR2 from the germline V gene are SGHNT and YYREEE (reference sequence). The length of the CDR3 is 16 residues. The CDR3 loop reads CASSSLAGGPGGELFF. CDR3 nucleotides: TGTGCCAGCAGCTCCCTAGCGGGAGGGCCCGGCGGGGAGCTGTTTTTT.